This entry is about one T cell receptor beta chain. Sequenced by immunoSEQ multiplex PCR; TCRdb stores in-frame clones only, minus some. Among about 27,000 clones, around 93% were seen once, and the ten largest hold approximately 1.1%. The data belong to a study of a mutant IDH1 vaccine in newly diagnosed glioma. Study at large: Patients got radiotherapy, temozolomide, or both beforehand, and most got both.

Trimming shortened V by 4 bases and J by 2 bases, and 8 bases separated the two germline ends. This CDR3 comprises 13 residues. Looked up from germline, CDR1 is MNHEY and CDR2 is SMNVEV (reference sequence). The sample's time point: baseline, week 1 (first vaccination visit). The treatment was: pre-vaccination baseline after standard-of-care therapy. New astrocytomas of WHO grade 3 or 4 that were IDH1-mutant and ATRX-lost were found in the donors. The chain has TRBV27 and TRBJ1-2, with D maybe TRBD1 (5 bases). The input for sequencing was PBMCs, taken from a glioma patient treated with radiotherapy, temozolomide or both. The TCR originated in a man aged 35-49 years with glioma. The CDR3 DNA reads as TGTGCCAGCAGTTCGACAGTAAACTATGGCTACACCTTC. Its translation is CASSSTVNYGYTF.